This T cell receptor beta chain is from a study of blood T cell repertoires in COVID-19. Across the whole study: The United States, Italy and Spain provided the acute and convalescent COVID-19 samples. In each case, the material was cDNA or gDNA derived from T cells, B-cell-depleted T cells, or PBMCs.

Germline V gene sequence: CDR1 KGHSH, CDR2 LQKENI. The CDR3 is 14 amino acids. Trimming stripped 3 bases from V and 5 bases from J, with 14 bases between. Methods used by the authors: Scientists estimated how many nucleated cells there were by amplifying reference gene primers. Clones were sequenced by immunoSEQ multiplex PCR, and TCRdb holds only the in-frame ones, with some missing. D and trimming were read from the DNA, whereas the V and J calls and clone size are those reported in that table. The profile shows roughly 20,000 clones, about 78% of them singletons. The sample was peripheral blood. This TCR derives from a man in his fifties or sixties with active COVID-19. This chain connects TRBV18 to TRBJ2-7; weak D call: TRBD2 (6 bases). CDR3 in amino acids: CASSPISTRNEQYF. The CDR3 nucleotides are TGTGCCAGCTCACCCATTTCGACTAGGAACGAGCAGTACTTC. Looking up the rest from reference TRBV18 and TRBJ2-7 gives the full variable domain: NAGVMQNPRHLVRRRGQEARLRCSPMKGHSHVYWYRQLPEEGLKFMVYLQKENIIDESGMPKERFSAEFPKEGPSILRIQQVVRGDSAAYFCASSPISTRNEQYFGPGTRLTVT.